This T cell receptor (beta chain) was identified during a study of blood T cell repertoires in COVID-19. At the level of the study: The origin of the acute and convalescent COVID-19 samples was the United States, Italy and Spain.

Germline V CDR1 and CDR2: KGHDR, SFDVKD. There are 16 residues in the CDR3. V lost 2 bases, J lost 3 bases, and 5 bases stayed unmatched. As handled by the study authors: Amplification of reference gene primers provided the estimated nucleated cell counts. TCRdb's copy holds only in-frame clones and misses some; the assay was immunoSEQ multiplex PCR. The V and J calls and clone size come from that table; D and trimming were worked out from the DNA. The sample yields a few hundred thousand clones, around 89% seen once. The material sequenced was peripheral blood. The sequence derives from a woman aged 55-69 years with acute or convalescent COVID-19. The rearrangement uses TRBV24-1 and TRBJ2-1; TRBD2 matches 8 bases. DNA for the CDR3: TGTGCCACCAGTGATTATACTAGCGGAAACTACAATGAGCAGTTCTTC. As protein: CATSDYTSGNYNEQFF.